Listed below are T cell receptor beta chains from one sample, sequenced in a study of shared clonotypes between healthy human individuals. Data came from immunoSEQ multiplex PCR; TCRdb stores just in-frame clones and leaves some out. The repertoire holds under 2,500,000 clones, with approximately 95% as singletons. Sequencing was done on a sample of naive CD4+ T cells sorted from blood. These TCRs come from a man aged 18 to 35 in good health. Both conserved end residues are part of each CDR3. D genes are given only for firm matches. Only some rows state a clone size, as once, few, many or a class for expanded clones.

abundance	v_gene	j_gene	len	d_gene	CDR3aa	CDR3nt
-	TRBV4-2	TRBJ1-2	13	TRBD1	CASSQEQGRGYTF	TGTGCCAGCAGCCAAGAACAGGGGCGAGGCTACACCTTC
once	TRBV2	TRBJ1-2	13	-	CASSRASLYGYTF	TGTGCCAGCAGTAGGGCATCCCTCTATGGCTACACCTTC
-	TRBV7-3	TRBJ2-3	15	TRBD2	CASSLASGGTDTQYF	TGTGCCAGCAGCTTGGCTAGCGGGGGCACAGATACGCAGTATTTT
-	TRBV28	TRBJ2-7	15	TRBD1	CASSFGQVTPYEQYF	TGTGCCAGCAGTTTCGGACAGGTAACCCCCTACGAGCAGTACTTC
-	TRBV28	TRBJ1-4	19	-	CASSFPLTRGLVGDEKLFF	TGTGCCAGCAGTTTTCCCCTCACGCGGGGGCTGGTAGGCGATGAAAAACTGTTTTTT
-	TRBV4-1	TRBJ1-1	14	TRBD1	CASSQAGGTAEAFF	TGCGCCAGCAGCCAGGCAGGGGGCACAGCTGAAGCTTTCTTT
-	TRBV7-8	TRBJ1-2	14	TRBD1	CASSLATGGIRYTF	TGTGCCAGCAGCTTAGCCACAGGGGGGATTCGCTACACCTTC
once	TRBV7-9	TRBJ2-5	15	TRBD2	CASSLSSGRGETQYF	TGTGCCAGCAGCTTATCAAGCGGGAGGGGGGAGACCCAGTACTTC
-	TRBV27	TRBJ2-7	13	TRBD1	CASMDRSSYEQYF	TGTGCCAGCATGGACAGGAGCTCCTACGAGCAGTACTTC
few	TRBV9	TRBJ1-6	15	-	CASSVAGGPNSPLHF	TGTGCCAGCAGCGTAGCGGGGGGCCCTAATTCACCCCTCCACTTT
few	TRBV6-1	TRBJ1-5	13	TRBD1	CASSEGQLQPQHF	TGTGCCAGCAGTGAGGGACAGCTCCAGCCCCAGCATTTT
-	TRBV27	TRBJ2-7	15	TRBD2	CASSLKRGAPYEQYF	TGTGCCAGCAGCCTTAAGCGGGGGGCTCCCTACGAGCAGTACTTC
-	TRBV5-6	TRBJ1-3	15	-	CASSSSPGAGNTIYF	TGTGCCAGCAGCTCGAGTCCCGGGGCTGGAAACACCATATATTTT
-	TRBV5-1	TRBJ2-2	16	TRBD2	CASSRSPGLEAGELFF	TGCGCCAGCAGCCGATCCCCGGGACTAGAGGCCGGGGAGCTGTTTTTT
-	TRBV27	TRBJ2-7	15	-	CASSLYRGPAYEQYF	TGTGCCAGCAGTTTATACCGGGGCCCGGCCTACGAGCAGTACTTC
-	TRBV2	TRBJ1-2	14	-	CASSEGVPFYGYTF	TGTGCCAGCAGTGAGGGGGTTCCTTTCTATGGCTACACCTTC
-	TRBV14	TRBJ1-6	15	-	CASSQGSKRNSPLHF	TGTGCCAGCAGCCAAGGGAGTAAGCGGAATTCACCCCTCCACTTT
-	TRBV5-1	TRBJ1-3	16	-	CASSLGLGSSGNTIYF	TGCGCCAGCAGCTTGGGTTTGGGGAGCTCTGGAAACACCATATATTTT
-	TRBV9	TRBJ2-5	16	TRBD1	CASSRPHQGAGETQYF	TGTGCCAGCAGCCGACCCCATCAGGGGGCGGGAGAGACCCAGTACTTC
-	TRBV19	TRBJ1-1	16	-	CASSIWAANGNTEAFF	TGTGCCAGTAGTATATGGGCAGCGAATGGGAACACTGAAGCTTTCTTT
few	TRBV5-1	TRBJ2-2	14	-	CASSFGGNTGELFF	TGCGCCAGCAGCTTTGGGGGAAACACCGGGGAGCTGTTTTTT
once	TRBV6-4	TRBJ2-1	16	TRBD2	CASSDSASGSYNEQFF	TGTGCCAGCAGTGACTCGGCTAGCGGGTCTTACAATGAGCAGTTCTTC
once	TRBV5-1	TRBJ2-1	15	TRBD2	CASSLTSGGYNEQFF	TGCGCCAGCAGCCTGACTAGCGGGGGTTACAATGAGCAGTTCTTC
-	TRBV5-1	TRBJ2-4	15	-	CASSVQGAAKNIQYF	TGCGCCAGCAGCGTACAAGGGGCGGCCAAAAACATTCAGTACTTC
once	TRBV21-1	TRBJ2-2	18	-	CANTTPSEEVRNTGELFF	TGTGCCAACACCACCCCCTCCGAGGAGGTGAGGAACACCGGGGAGCTGTTTTTT
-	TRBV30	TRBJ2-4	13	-	CAWSSDLRSIQYF	TGTGCCTGGAGTTCCGACCTTAGGAGCATTCAGTACTTC
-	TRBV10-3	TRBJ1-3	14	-	CAISEGVSGNTIYF	TGTGCCATCAGTGAAGGGGTCTCTGGAAACACCATATATTTT
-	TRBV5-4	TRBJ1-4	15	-	CASSPSAEANEKLFF	TGTGCCAGCAGCCCATCAGCAGAGGCAAATGAAAAACTGTTTTTT
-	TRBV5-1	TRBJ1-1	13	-	CASSTAVNTEAFF	TGCGCCAGCAGCACGGCTGTGAACACTGAAGCTTTCTTT
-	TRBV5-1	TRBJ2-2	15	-	CASSMDNMNTGELFF	TGCGCCAGCAGTATGGACAACATGAACACCGGGGAGCTGTTTTTT
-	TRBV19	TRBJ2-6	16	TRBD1	CASGTGTFSGANVLTF	TGTGCCAGCGGGACAGGGACTTTCTCTGGGGCCAACGTCCTGACTTTC
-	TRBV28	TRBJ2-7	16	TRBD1	CASSPVSGQGAHEQYF	TGTGCCAGCAGCCCCGTAAGTGGGCAGGGGGCCCACGAGCAGTACTTC
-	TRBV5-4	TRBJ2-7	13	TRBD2	CASSEGLVYEQYF	TGTGCCAGCAGCGAGGGACTAGTTTACGAGCAGTACTTC
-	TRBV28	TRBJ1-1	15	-	CASSLDSLGGTEAFF	TGTGCCAGCAGTCTCGACAGCCTGGGGGGAACTGAAGCTTTCTTT
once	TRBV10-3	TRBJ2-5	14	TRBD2	CAISDLAGKETQYF	TGTGCCATCAGTGATTTAGCGGGGAAAGAGACCCAGTACTTC
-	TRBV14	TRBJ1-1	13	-	CASSQMKGTEAFF	TGTGCCAGCAGCCAAATGAAGGGCACTGAAGCTTTCTTT
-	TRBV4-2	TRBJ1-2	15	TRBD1	CASSQGGTGNYGYTF	TGTGCCAGCAGCCAGGGCGGGACAGGGAACTATGGCTACACCTTC
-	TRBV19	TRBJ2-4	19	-	CASSIRASGGDRAKNIQYF	TGTGCCAGTAGTATACGGGCCAGCGGAGGCGATCGGGCCAAAAACATTCAGTACTTC
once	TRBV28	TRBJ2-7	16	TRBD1	CASSFMDRGLSYEQYF	TGTGCCAGCAGTTTTATGGACAGGGGCCTCTCCTACGAGCAGTACTTC
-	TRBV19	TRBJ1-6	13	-	CASSSQVGSPLHF	TGTGCCAGTAGTAGCCAGGTGGGTTCACCCCTCCACTTT
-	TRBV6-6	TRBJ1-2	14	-	CAGNPDLAGPDYTF	TGTGCCGGCAACCCAGACCTGGCGGGACCCGACTACACCTTC